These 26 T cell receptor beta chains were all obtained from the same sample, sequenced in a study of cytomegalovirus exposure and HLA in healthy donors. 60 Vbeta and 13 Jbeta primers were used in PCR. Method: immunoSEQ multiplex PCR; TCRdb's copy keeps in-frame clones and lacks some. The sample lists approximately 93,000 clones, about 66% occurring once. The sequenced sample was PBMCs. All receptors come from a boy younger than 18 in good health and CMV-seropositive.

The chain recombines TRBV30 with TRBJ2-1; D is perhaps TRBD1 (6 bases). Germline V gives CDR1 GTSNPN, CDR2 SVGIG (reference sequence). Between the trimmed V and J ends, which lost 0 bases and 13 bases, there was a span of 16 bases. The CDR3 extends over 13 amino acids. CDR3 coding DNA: TGTGCCTGGAGTGTAGTCGGGACACCTAAACAGTTCTTC. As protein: CAWSVVGTPKQFF.

CDR3 in amino acids: CASSLDATGANQPQHF. The CDR3 DNA is TGCGCCAGCAGCTTAGACGCGACAGGGGCGAATCAGCCCCAGCATTTT. The chain combines TRBV5-1 with TRBJ1-5, with 8 bases aligning to TRBD1. The germline CDR1 and CDR2 sequences are SGHRS and YFSETQ. The CDR3 loop spans 16 amino acids. With 2 bases clipped from V and 4 bases from J, the junction kept 8 bases outside the gene matches.

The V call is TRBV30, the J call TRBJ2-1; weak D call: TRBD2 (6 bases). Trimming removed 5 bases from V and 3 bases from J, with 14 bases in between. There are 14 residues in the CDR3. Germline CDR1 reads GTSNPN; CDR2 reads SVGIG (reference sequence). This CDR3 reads CAWAGQAVYNEQFF. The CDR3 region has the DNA TGTGCCTGGGCGGGGCAGGCGGTCTACAATGAGCAGTTCTTC.

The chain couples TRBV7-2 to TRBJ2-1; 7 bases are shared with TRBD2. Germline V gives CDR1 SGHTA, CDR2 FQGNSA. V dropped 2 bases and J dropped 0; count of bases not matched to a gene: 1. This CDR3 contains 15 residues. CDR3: CASSLLAVSYNEQFF. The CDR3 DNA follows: TGTGCCAGCAGCTTACTAGCGGTCTCCTACAATGAGCAGTTCTTC.

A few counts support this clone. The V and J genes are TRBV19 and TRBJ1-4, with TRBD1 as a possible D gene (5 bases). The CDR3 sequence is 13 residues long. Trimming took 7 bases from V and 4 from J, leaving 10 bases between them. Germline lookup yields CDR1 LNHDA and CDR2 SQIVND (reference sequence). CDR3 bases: TGTGCCAGTAAGGAGACAGATAATGAAAAACTGTTTTTT. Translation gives CASKETDNEKLFF.

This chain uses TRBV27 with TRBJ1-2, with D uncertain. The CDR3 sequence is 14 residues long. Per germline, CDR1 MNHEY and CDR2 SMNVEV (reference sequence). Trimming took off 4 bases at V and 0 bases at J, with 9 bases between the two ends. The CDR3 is CASSSTRTNYGYTF. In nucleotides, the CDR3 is TGTGCCAGCAGTTCGACAAGAACTAACTATGGCTACACCTTC.

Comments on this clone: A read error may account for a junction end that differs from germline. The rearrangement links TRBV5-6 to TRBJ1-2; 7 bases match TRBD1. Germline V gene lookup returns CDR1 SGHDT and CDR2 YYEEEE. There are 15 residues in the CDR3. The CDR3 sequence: CASSLAGTENYGYPF. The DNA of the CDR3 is TGTGCCAGCAGCTTGGCCGGGACAGAGAACTATGGCTACCCCTTC.

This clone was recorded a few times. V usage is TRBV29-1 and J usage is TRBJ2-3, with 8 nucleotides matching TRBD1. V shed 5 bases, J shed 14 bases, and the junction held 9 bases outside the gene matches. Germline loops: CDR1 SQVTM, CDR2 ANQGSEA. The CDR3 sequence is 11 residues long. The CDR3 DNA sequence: TGCAGCGTTACTGAGCCGGACAGGGCGTATTTT. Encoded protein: CSVTEPDRAYF.

The CDR3 nucleotides are TGTGCCAGCTCAAGAAGGGACAGGGTATCCTCTGGGGCCAACGTCCTGACTTTC. It is translated as CASSRRDRVSSGANVLTF. The chain joins TRBV18 to TRBJ2-6; 9 bases are a match to TRBD1. Germline trimming cut 5 bases from V and 0 bases from J; bases unmatched to any gene: 8. This CDR3 comprises 18 residues. The V gene's germline CDR1 is KGHSH and CDR2 LQKENI.

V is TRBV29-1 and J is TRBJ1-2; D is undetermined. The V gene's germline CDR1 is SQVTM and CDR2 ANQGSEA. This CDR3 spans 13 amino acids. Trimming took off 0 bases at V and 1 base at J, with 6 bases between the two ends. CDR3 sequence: CSVEDQLNYGYTF. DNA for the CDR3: TGCAGCGTTGAAGACCAACTTAACTATGGCTACACCTTC. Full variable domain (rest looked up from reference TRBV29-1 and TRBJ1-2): SAVISQKPSRDICQRGTSLTIQCQVDSQVTMMFWYRQQPGQSLTLIATANQGSEATYESGFVIDKFPISRPNLTFSTLTVSNMSPEDSSIYLCSVEDQLNYGYTFGSGTRLTVV.

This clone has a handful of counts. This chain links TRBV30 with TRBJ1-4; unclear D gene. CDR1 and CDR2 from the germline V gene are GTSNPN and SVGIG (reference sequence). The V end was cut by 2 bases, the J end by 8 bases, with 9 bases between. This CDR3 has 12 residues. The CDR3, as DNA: TGTGCCTGGAGTCTGACGGGAGAAAAACTGTTTTTT. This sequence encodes CAWSLTGEKLFF.

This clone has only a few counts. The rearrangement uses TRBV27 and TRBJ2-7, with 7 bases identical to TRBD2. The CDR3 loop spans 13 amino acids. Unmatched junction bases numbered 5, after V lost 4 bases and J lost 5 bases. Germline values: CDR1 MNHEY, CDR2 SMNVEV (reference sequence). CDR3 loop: CASSSTSEDEQYF. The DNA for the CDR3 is TGTGCCAGCAGTTCTACTAGCGAGGACGAGCAGTACTTC.

This chain's CDR3 is CAWSVLAGVNEQFF. The CDR3 DNA reads TGTGCCTGGAGTGTATTAGCGGGAGTAAATGAGCAGTTCTTC. The chain combines TRBV30 with TRBJ2-1; 9 bases agree with TRBD2. The germline CDR1 and CDR2 sequences are GTSNPN and SVGIG (reference sequence). Trimming at V came to 0 bases and at J to 7 bases, leaving 4 bases not matched to a gene. The length of the CDR3 is 14 residues.

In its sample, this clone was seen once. The DNA of the CDR3 is TGTGCCAGCACCGGCCGCGGCGACAATGAGCAGTTCTTC. Its protein is CASTGRGDNEQFF. V usage is TRBV9 and J usage is TRBJ2-1; no clear D. The CDR3 has 13 amino acids. CDR1 and CDR2 (germline): SGDLS, YYNGEE. Between the trimmed V and J ends, which lost 6 bases and 5 bases, there was a span of 12 bases.

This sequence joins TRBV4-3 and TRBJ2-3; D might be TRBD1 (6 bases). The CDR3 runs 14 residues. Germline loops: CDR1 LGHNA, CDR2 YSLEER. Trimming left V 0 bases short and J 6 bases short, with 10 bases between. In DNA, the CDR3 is TGCGCCAGCAGCCAAGATTTAAGGGGGGATACGCAGTATTTT. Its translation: CASSQDLRGDTQYF.

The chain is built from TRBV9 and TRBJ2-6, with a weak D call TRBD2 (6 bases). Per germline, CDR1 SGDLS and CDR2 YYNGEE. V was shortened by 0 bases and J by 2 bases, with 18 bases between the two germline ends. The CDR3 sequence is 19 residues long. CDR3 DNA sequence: TGTGCCAGCAGCGTAGTCGGGGACTTGGTAGTGGCTGGGGCCAACGTCCTGACTTTC. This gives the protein CASSVVGDLVVAGANVLTF.

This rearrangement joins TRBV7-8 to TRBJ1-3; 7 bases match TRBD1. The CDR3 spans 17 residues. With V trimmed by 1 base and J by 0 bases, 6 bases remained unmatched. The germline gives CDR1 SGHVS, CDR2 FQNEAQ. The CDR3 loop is CASSLGTGPLSGNTIYF. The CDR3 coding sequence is TGTGCCAGCAGCTTAGGGACAGGCCCTCTCTCTGGAAACACCATATATTTT.

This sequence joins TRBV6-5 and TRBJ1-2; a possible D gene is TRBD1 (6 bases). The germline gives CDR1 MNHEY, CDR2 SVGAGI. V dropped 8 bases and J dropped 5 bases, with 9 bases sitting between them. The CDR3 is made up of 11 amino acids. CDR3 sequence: CASGGGYGYTF. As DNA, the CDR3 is TGTGCCAGCGGGGGCGGGTATGGCTACACCTTC.

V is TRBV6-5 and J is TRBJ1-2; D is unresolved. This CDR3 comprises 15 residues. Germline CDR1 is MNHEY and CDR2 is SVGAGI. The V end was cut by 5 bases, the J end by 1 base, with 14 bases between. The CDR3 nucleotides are TGTGCCAGCAGTAATCGGAGAACTCTTAACTATGGCTACACCTTC. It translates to CASSNRRTLNYGYTF.

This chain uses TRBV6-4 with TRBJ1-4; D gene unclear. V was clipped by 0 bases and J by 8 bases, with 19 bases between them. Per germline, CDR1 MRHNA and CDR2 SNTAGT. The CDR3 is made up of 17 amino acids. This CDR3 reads CASSDSTWRGNQEKLFF. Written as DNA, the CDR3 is TGTGCCAGCAGTGACTCGACTTGGCGGGGTAATCAAGAAAAACTGTTTTTT.

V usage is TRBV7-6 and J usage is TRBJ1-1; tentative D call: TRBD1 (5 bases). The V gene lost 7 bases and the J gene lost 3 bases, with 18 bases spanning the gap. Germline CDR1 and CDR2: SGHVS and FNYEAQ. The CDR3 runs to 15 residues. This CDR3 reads CASTRGWGVHTEAFF. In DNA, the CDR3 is TGTGCCAGCACCCGGGGGTGGGGGGTTCACACTGAAGCTTTCTTT.

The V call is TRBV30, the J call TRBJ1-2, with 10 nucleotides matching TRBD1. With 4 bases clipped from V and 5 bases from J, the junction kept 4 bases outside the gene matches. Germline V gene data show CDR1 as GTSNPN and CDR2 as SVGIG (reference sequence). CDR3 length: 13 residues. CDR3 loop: CAWTRDRGYGYTF. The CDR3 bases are TGTGCCTGGACCCGGGACAGGGGATATGGCTACACCTTC.

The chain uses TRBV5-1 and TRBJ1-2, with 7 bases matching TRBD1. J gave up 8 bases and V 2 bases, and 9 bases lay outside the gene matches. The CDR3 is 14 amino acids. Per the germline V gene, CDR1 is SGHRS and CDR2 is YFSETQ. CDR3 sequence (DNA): TGCGCCAGCAGCTTAACCGGACAGGCGCCAGGCTACACCTTC. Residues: CASSLTGQAPGYTF.

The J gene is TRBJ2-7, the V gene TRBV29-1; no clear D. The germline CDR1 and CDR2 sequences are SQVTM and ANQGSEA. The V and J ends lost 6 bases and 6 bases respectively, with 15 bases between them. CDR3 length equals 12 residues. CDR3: CSVKKPGLEQYF. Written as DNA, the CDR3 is TGCAGCGTCAAGAAGCCGGGTCTCGAGCAGTACTTC.

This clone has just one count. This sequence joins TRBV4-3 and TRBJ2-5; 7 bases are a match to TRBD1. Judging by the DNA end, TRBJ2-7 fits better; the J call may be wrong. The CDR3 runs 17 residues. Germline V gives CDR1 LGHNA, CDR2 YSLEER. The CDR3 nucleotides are TGCGCCAGCAGCCGTTCCGGCGAGAGGGGGCCCCACTACGAGCAGTACTTC. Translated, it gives CASSRSGERGPHYEQYF.

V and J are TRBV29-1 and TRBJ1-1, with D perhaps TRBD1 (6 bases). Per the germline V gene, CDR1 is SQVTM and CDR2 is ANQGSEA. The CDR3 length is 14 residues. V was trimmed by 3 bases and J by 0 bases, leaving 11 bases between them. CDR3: CSVETGPMNTEAFF. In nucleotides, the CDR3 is TGCAGCGTTGAGACAGGACCCATGAACACTGAAGCTTTCTTT.